The entry below gives a single T cell receptor beta chain sequence along with its context. The sample belongs to a study of T cells after posttransplantation cyclophosphamide. Clones were read by immunoSEQ multiplex PCR, and TCRdb kept only the in-frame ones, dropping some. Of approximately 12,000 clones detected, about 85% appear once; the ten largest clones hold under 0.9%. Germline V gives CDR1 LNHNV, CDR2 YYDKDF (reference sequence). The junction had 6 bases not matched to a gene; V was cut back by 1 base and J by 6 bases. This CDR3 contains 16 residues. The sequence derives from a man aged 45-65 years in good health, CMV-negative, and a related stem cell transplant donor. The J gene is TRBJ1-5, the V gene TRBV15, with TRBD1 matching 10 bases. Material for sequencing was memory CD4+ T cells sorted from PBMCs. Here the CDR3 reads CATSRAGTGAAQPQHF. The CDR3, as DNA: TGTGCCACCAGCAGAGCCGGGACAGGGGCCGCTCAGCCCCAGCATTTT.